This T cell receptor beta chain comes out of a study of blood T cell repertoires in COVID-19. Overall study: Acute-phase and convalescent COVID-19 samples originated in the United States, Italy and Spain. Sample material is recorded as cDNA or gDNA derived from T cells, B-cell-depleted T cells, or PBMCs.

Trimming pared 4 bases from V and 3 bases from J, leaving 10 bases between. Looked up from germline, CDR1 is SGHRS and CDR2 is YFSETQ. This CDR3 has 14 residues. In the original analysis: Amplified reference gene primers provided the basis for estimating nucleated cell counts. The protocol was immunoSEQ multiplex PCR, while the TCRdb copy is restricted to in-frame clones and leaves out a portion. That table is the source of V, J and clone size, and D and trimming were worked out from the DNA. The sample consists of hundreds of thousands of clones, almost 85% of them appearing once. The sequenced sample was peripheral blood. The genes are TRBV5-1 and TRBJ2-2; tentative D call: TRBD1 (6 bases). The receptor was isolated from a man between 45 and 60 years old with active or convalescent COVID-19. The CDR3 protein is CASSPQGDTGELFF. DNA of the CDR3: TGCGCCAGCAGCCCACAGGGTGACACCGGGGAGCTGTTTTTT.